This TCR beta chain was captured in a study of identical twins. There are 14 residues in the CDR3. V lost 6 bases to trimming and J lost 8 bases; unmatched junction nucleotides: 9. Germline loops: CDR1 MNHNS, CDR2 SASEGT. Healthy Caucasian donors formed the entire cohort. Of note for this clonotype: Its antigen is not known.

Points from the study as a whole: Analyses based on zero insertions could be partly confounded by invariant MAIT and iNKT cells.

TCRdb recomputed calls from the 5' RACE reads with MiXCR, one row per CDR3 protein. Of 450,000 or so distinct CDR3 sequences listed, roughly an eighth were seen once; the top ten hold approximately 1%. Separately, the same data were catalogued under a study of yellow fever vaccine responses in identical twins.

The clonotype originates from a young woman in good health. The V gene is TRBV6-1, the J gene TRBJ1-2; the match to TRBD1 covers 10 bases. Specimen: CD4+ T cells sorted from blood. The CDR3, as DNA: TGTGCCAGCAGCAGGAAGACAGGGGGCGAAGGCTACACCTTC. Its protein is CASSRKTGGEGYTF.